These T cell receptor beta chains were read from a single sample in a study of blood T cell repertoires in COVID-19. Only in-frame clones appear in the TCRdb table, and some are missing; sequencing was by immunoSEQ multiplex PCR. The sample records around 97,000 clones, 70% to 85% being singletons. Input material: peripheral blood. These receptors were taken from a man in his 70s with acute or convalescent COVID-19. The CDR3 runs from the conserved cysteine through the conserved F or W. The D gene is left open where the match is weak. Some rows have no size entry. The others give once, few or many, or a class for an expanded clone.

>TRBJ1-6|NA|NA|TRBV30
CAWDFGGNSPLHF
TGTGCCTGGGACTTTGGAGGAAATTCACCCCTCCACTTT
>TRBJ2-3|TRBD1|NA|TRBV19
CASSTTGGADTQYF
TGTGCCAGTAGTACGACAGGGGGCGCAGATACGCAGTATTTT
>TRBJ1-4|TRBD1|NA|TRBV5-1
CASSSGQGPYEKLFF
TGCGCCAGCAGCTCAGGACAGGGTCCTTATGAAAAACTGTTTTTT
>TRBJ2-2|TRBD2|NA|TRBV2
CASSPVGLLAGNTGELFF
TGTGCCAGCAGTCCCGTAGGTCTCCTAGCGGGGAACACCGGGGAGCTGTTTTTT
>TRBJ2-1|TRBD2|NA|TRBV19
CASSISGRASDEQFF
TGTGCCAGTAGTATAAGCGGGAGGGCCAGCGATGAGCAGTTCTTC
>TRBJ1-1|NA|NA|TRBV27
CASSLSPIIEAFF
TGTGCCAGCAGTTTATCCCCTATCATTGAAGCTTTCTTT
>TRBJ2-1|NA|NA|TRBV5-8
CASSSRVLSSYNEQFF
TGTGCCAGCAGCTCCCGGGTGCTCAGCTCCTACAATGAGCAGTTCTTC
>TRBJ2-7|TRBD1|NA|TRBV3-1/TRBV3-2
CASSQVFTGGEQYF
TGTGCCAGCAGCCAAGTATTTACAGGGGGAGAGCAGTACTTC
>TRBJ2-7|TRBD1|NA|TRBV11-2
CASSHRDRGQPGQYF
TGTGCCAGCAGCCACCGGGACAGGGGCCAGCCGGGGCAGTACTTC
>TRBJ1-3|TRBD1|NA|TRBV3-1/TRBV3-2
CASSLGGTAGNTIYF
TGTGCCAGCAGCCTAGGAGGGACAGCGGGAAACACCATATATTTT
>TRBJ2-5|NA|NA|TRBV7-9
CASSFAGRDTQYF
TGTGCCAGCAGCTTTGCAGGGCGGGACACCCAGTACTTC
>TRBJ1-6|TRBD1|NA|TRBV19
CASKRTGDGSPLHF
TGTGCCAGTAAAAGGACAGGGGATGGTTCACCCCTCCACTTT
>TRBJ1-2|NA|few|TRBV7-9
CASSLMSRGGGYTF
TGTGCCAGCAGCTTAATGAGTCGCGGTGGGGGCTACACCTTC
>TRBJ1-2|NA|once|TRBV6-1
CASSEVSLADYGYTF
TGTGCCAGCAGTGAAGTTTCCCTGGCAGACTATGGCTACACCTTC
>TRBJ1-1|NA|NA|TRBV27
CASSLSQGRSVSAFF
TGTGCCAGCAGTTTATCACAGGGTCGTTCCGTCTCGGCTTTCTTT
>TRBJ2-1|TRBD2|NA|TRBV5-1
CASSLAGTSGRVNEQFF
TGCGCCAGCAGCTTGGCCGGGACTAGCGGGAGGGTTAATGAGCAGTTCTTC
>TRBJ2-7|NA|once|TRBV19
CASTLRPGETYEQYF
TGTGCCAGTACCCTACGGCCCGGGGAGACCTACGAGCAGTACTTC
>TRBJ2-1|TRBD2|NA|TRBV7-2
CASNLGVAGALYNEQFF
TGTGCCAGCAACTTAGGGGTAGCGGGAGCGCTCTACAATGAGCAGTTCTTC
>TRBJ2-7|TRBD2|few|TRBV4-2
CASSQGGLAAAEQYF
TGTGCCAGCAGCCAAGGGGGACTAGCAGCGGCCGAGCAGTACTTC
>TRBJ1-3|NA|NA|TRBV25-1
CASGAVNTIYF
TGTGCCAGCGGGGCCGTAAACACCATATATTTT
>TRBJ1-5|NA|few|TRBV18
CASSPPGRGGNQPQHF
TGTGCCAGCTCACCACCTGGCAGAGGAGGCAATCAGCCCCAGCATTTT
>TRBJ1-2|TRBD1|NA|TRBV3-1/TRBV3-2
CASSPTGEANYGYTF
TGTGCCAGCAGCCCGACAGGGGAAGCTAACTATGGCTACACCTTC
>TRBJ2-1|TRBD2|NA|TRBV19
CASRDASGSPDEQFF
TGTGCCAGCAGGGACGCTAGCGGGAGTCCGGATGAGCAGTTCTTC
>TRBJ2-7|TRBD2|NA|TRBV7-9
CASSVRTSGSYEQYF
TGTGCCAGCAGTGTCCGGACTAGCGGGAGCTACGAGCAGTACTTC
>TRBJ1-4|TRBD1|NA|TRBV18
CASSPPKTGVNEKLFF
TGTGCCAGCTCACCGCCTAAGACAGGGGTGAATGAAAAACTGTTTTTT
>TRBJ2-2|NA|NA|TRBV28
CASSANVGSGELFF
TGTGCCAGCAGTGCCAACGTCGGGTCCGGGGAGCTGTTTTTT
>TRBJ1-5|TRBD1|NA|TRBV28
CASSTGQGASSNQPQHF
TGTGCCAGCAGTACTGGACAGGGGGCGTCTAGCAATCAGCCCCAGCATTTT
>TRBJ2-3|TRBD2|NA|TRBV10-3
CAIRTGTSGSTRDTQYF
TGTGCCATCAGGACCGGGACTAGCGGGAGTACCCGAGATACGCAGTATTTT
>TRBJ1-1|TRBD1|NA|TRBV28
CASRSNGQGGNTEAFF
TGTGCCAGCAGATCAAACGGACAGGGTGGAAACACTGAAGCTTTCTTT
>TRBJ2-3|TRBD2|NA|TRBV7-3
CASSSGLDTDTQYF
TGTGCCAGCAGCTCGGGACTAGACACAGATACGCAGTATTTT
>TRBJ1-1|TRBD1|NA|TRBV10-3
CANGQGRNTEAFF
TGTGCCAACGGACAGGGACGCAACACTGAAGCTTTCTTT
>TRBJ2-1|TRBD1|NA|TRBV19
CASSAPGQGANEQFF
TGTGCCAGTAGTGCCCCGGGACAGGGGGCGAATGAGCAGTTCTTC
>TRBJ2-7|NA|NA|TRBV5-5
CASSPTGGQGAYEQYF
TGTGCCAGCAGCCCTACCGGGGGGCAGGGAGCCTACGAGCAGTACTTC
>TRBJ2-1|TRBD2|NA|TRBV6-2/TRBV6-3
CASSYSSGTLLMEQFF
TGTGCCAGCAGTTACTCTAGCGGGACTTTATTAATGGAGCAGTTCTTC
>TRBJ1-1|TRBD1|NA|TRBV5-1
CASNDNPGTGNTEAFF
TGCGCCAGCAACGACAACCCAGGGACAGGGAACACTGAAGCTTTCTTT
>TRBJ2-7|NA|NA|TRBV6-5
CASSWTVLYEQYF
TGTGCCAGCAGTTGGACAGTCCTCTACGAGCAGTACTTC
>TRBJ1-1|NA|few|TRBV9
CASSVALYGGRAFF
TGTGCCAGCAGCGTAGCTTTGTACGGGGGGCGGGCTTTCTTT